Below, 27 T cell receptor beta chains from the same sample are listed, as sequenced in a study of blood T cell repertoires in COVID-19. The method was immunoSEQ multiplex PCR; TCRdb's version includes in-frame clones alone and lacks a portion of them. This sample has around 250,000 clones, with roughly nine tenths found just once. The sequenced sample was PBMCs or T cells enriched from blood (not recorded which). These receptor sequences come from a human donor in a cohort exposed to, infected with or recovered from COVID-19 (not recorded which). The donor label of this sample is uncertain.

The chain links TRBV4-1 to TRBJ1-2, with TRBD1 matching 9 bases. CDR3 size: 16 residues. Germline V gene sequence: CDR1 MGHRA, CDR2 YSYEKL. Trimming at V came to 4 bases and at J to 4 bases, leaving 10 bases not matched to a gene. CDR3 nucleotide sequence: TGCGCCAGCAGCCTACCCACCGGGACAGGGTTCTATGGCTACACCTTC. Residues: CASSLPTGTGFYGYTF.

This CDR3 is CASTPSPTGELFF. In nucleotides, the CDR3 is TGTGCCAGCACCCCCTCCCCGACCGGGGAGCTGTTTTTT. The chain employs TRBV27 and TRBJ2-2; the D is unclear. Deletions cut 7 bases from V and 5 bases from J, with 11 bases between. The CDR3 runs 13 residues. Germline CDR1 MNHEY, CDR2 SMNVEV (reference sequence).

The chain has TRBV2 and TRBJ1-6, with D tentatively TRBD1 (5 bases). V lost 4 bases and J lost 1, with 8 bases in between. CDR1 is SNHLY and CDR2 is FYNNEI in the germline V gene. CDR3 length: 15 amino acids. This CDR3 is CASSGQGSYNSPLHF. In DNA, the CDR3 is TGTGCCAGCAGTGGCCAGGGATCCTATAATTCACCCCTCCACTTT.

This clone appeared once. The chain couples TRBV6-5 to TRBJ2-5; D is perhaps TRBD1 (6 bases). The CDR3 runs to 13 residues. Germline V gene data show CDR1 as MNHEY and CDR2 as SVGAGI. V lost 7 bases, J lost 4 bases, and 13 bases lay in between. The CDR3 DNA sequence: TGTGCCAGCACGAGGCAGGGGAGAGAGACCCAGTACTTC. Translated, it gives CASTRQGRETQYF.

This clone was counted once. The rearrangement joins TRBV9 to TRBJ2-7; 9 nucleotides line up with TRBD2. Germline CDR1 is SGDLS and CDR2 is YYNGEE. Trimming at V came to 0 bases and at J to 2 bases, leaving 3 bases not matched to a gene. There are 15 residues in the CDR3. CDR3 DNA: TGTGCCAGCAGCGTAGGACTAGCGGAACCCTACGAGCAGTACTTC. Amino acid sequence: CASSVGLAEPYEQYF.

This sequence joins TRBV29-1 and TRBJ1-2, with D perhaps matching TRBD1 (5 bases). The germline CDR1 and CDR2 sequences are SQVTM and ANQGSEA. The CDR3 runs 13 residues. Trimming removed 0 bases at V and 4 bases at J, with 9 bases between. CDR3 sequence: CSVEDGQGYGYTF. CDR3 bases: TGCAGCGTTGAAGATGGGCAGGGCTATGGCTACACCTTC.

V is TRBV7-2 and J is TRBJ2-5; 7 nucleotides line up with TRBD1. The CDR3 length is 19 residues. CDR1 and CDR2 (germline): SGHTA, FQGNSA. V trimming: 2 bases; J trimming: 3 bases; junction bases outside the gene matches: 18. The CDR3 is CASSLRGPGWAVEEETQYF. DNA for the CDR3: TGTGCCAGCAGCTTAAGGGGGCCTGGGTGGGCCGTGGAGGAAGAGACCCAGTACTTC.

V is TRBV4-2 and J is TRBJ1-4; TRBD1 matches at 7 bases. CDR1 is LGHNA, CDR2 YNFKEQ, per germline. The CDR3 consists of 15 residues. The trim removed 5 bases at V and 5 bases at J, leaving 8 bases unmatched. The DNA for the CDR3 is TGTGCCAGCAGCAAAAGGACAGGAGGAAATGAAAAACTGTTTTTT. Encoded protein: CASSKRTGGNEKLFF.

The chain has TRBV19 and TRBJ1-3; D perhaps matches TRBD1 (6 bases). CDR3 size: 16 residues. Looked up from germline, CDR1 is LNHDA and CDR2 is SQIVND (reference sequence). The V end was cut by 10 bases, the J end by 0 bases, with 19 bases between. The CDR3 bases are TGTGCCACCAGGCCGGGACACCTTTTCTCTGGAAACACCATATATTTT. The encoded protein is CATRPGHLFSGNTIYF. The full variable domain, completed using reference TRBV19 and TRBJ1-3, is DGGITQSPKYLFRKEGQNVTLSCEQNLNHDAMYWYRQDPGQGLRLIYYSQIVNDFQKGDIAEGYSVSREKKESFPLTVTSAQKNPTAFYLCATRPGHLFSGNTIYFGEGSWLTVV.

The chain couples TRBV6-5 to TRBJ1-2; maybe TRBD1 (6 bases). Deletions cut 0 bases from V and 2 bases from J, with 10 bases between. Germline V gives CDR1 MNHEY, CDR2 SVGAGI. The CDR3 spans 15 residues. The DNA for the CDR3 is TGTGCCAGCAGTTACTCGAGTCAGGGGAACTATGGCTACACCTTC. Translation: CASSYSSQGNYGYTF.

This clone was picked up a small number of times. The V call is TRBV19, the J call TRBJ1-3, with 7 bases aligning to TRBD1. CDR1 is LNHDA, CDR2 SQIVND, per germline (reference sequence). After removal of 7 bases from V and 0 bases from J, the junction contained 9 bases not matched to a gene. CDR3 size: 16 residues. CDR3 in amino acids: CASTSLGQLSGNTIYF. The CDR3, as DNA: TGTGCCAGTACTAGCCTGGGACAGCTCTCTGGAAACACCATATATTTT.

V and J are TRBV2 and TRBJ2-2; D unclear. V lost 3 bases, J lost 6 bases, and 2 bases lay in between. The CDR3 is made up of 11 amino acids. Germline V gives CDR1 SNHLY, CDR2 FYNNEI. CDR3 DNA sequence: TGTGCCAGCAGTGACGCCGGGGAGCTGTTTTTT. It translates to CASSDAGELFF.

The V and J genes are TRBV5-1 and TRBJ1-3; tentatively, D is TRBD1 (5 bases). The germline V and J ends were trimmed by 2 bases and 0 bases, with 15 bases remaining between them. Germline-derived CDR1 and CDR2 are SGHRS and YFSETQ. CDR3 length: 17 residues. CDR3 region: CASSLGRDSNSGNTIYF. CDR3 nucleotide sequence: TGCGCCAGCAGCTTAGGACGAGACAGCAACTCTGGAAACACCATATATTTT.

The gene calls are TRBV28 and TRBJ2-2; 11 nucleotides match TRBD1. The V and J ends lost 7 bases and 4 bases, in that order; junction bases with no gene match: 5. Germline V gene lookup returns CDR1 MDHEN and CDR2 SYDVKM. This CDR3 region has 15 residues. Written as DNA, the CDR3 is TGTGCCAGCAACGCGGACAGGGGGCCCACCGGGGAGCTGTTTTTT. This codes for CASNADRGPTGELFF.

The rearrangement uses TRBV5-1 and TRBJ1-6; 8 nucleotides agree with TRBD1. V gave up 5 bases and J gave up 0 bases; unmatched junction bases: 4. Germline assignment: CDR1 SGHRS and CDR2 YFSETQ. The CDR3 sequence is 16 residues long. The DNA of the CDR3 is TGCGCCAGCAGTCGGACAGGGAGCTCCTATAATTCACCCCTCCACTTT. Protein: CASSRTGSSYNSPLHF.

The V call is TRBV9, the J call TRBJ1-6, with D tentatively TRBD1 (5 bases). This CDR3 is built from 15 residues. The V gene's germline CDR1 is SGDLS and CDR2 YYNGEE. V shed 4 bases and J shed 6 bases, with 14 bases lying between them. This chain's CDR3 is CASSPRGVSNSPLHF. CDR3 DNA: TGTGCCAGCAGCCCCCGGGGGGTGAGTAATTCACCCCTCCACTTT.

CDR3 nucleotide sequence: TGCGCCAGCAGCGGGGGGACGCCAGGGAACACTGAAGCTTTCTTT. Translating it yields CASSGGTPGNTEAFF. The chain recombines TRBV5-1 with TRBJ1-1; D might be TRBD1 (5 bases). Germline values: CDR1 SGHRS, CDR2 YFSETQ. The length of the CDR3 is 15 residues. V dropped 4 bases and J dropped 1 base, with 14 bases sitting between them.

J is TRBJ2-2 and V is TRBV7-8; 15 positions match TRBD2. Germline CDR1 SGHVS, CDR2 FQNEAQ. J lost 0 bases, V lost 0 bases, and 5 bases had no gene match. This CDR3 region has 20 residues. In DNA, the CDR3 is TGTGCCAGCAGCTTAGCCGGGACTAGCGGGGGGAATTCGAACACCGGGGAGCTGTTTTTT. The encoded protein is CASSLAGTSGGNSNTGELFF.

The gene calls are TRBV9 and TRBJ1-2; tentative D call: TRBD1 (6 bases). The CDR3 runs 17 residues. The V end was cut by 0 bases, the J end by 0 bases, with 15 bases between. Germline values: CDR1 SGDLS, CDR2 YYNGEE. The CDR3 DNA reads TGTGCCAGCAGCGTAGTGGACAGTTGGGGAGCTAACTATGGCTACACCTTC. Protein sequence: CASSVVDSWGANYGYTF.

The V call is TRBV19, the J call TRBJ1-1, with 9 bases aligning to TRBD1. V lost 4 bases, J lost 1 base, and 7 bases stayed unmatched. Per germline, CDR1 LNHDA and CDR2 SQIVND (reference sequence). The CDR3 loop spans 16 amino acids. CDR3 sequence: CASSTWRGQGNTEAFF. CDR3 bases: TGTGCCAGTAGTACCTGGAGGGGACAGGGGAACACTGAAGCTTTCTTT.

The rearrangement uses TRBV6-1 and TRBJ1-2; 10 bases are a match to TRBD1. CDR3 length: 14 amino acids. Germline V gene lookup returns CDR1 MNHNS and CDR2 SASEGT. The V gene end was trimmed by 3 bases and the J gene end by 5 bases; junction bases not matched to a gene: 3. The CDR3 nucleotides read TGTGCCAGCAGTGATAGGGACAGGGGTTATGGCTACACCTTC. Protein product: CASSDRDRGYGYTF.

This clone was detected a few times. The chain combines TRBV30 with TRBJ1-1; TRBD1 might be the D (5 bases). Germline CDR1 reads GTSNPN; CDR2 reads SVGIG (reference sequence). The CDR3 is 13 residues long. CDR3 nucleotides: TGTGCATGGGGGATAGGGGAAGACACTGAAGCTTTCTTT. This codes for CAWGIGEDTEAFF.

This clone was seen once. The chain carries TRBV11-2 and TRBJ2-2; D gene unclear. CDR1 is SGHAT and CDR2 is FQNNGV in the germline V gene. The CDR3 runs to 12 residues. The V gene lost 5 bases and the J gene lost 6 bases, with 7 bases spanning the gap. CDR3 nucleotide sequence: TGTGCCAGCAGCCCCGGGTCCGGGGAGCTGTTTTTT. Amino acid sequence: CASSPGSGELFF.

The rearrangement links TRBV7-2 to TRBJ1-4; D is unclear. Trimming shortened V by 5 bases and J by 2 bases, and 15 bases separated the two germline ends. From germline, CDR1 is SGHTA and CDR2 FQGNSA. This CDR3 region has 16 residues. The CDR3 loop is CASSLKRSWTNEKLFF. CDR3 DNA: TGTGCCAGCAGCCTAAAGCGGAGTTGGACTAATGAAAAACTGTTTTTT.

The rearrangement joins TRBV5-1 to TRBJ1-2; D is perhaps TRBD1 (5 bases). The V end lost 0 bases, the J end lost 2 bases, and 5 bases lay between the germline ends. Germline-derived CDR1 and CDR2 are SGHRS and YFSETQ. This CDR3 comprises 13 residues. The CDR3 DNA follows: TGCGCCAGCAGCTTGGAGGGGAACTATGGCTACACCTTC. Translated: CASSLEGNYGYTF.

The table lists this clone with a few counts. The J gene is TRBJ2-7, the V gene TRBV11-2; possible D gene TRBD2, 5 bases. Trimming cost V 5 bases and J 5 bases, with 22 bases left between them. Looked up from germline, CDR1 is SGHAT and CDR2 is FQNNGV. This CDR3 spans 16 amino acids. The CDR3 loop is CASSRGFWTLMDEQYF. CDR3 DNA: TGTGCCAGCAGCCGCGGGTTTTGGACGCTCATGGACGAGCAGTACTTC.

V usage is TRBV5-6 and J usage is TRBJ1-1; D is ambiguous. The CDR3 runs to 13 residues. CDR1 and CDR2 (germline): SGHDT, YYEEEE. V gave up 0 bases and J gave up 1 base, with 4 bases separating them. Written as DNA, the CDR3 is TGTGCCAGCAGCTTGGGAGGGAACACTGAAGCTTTCTTT. Amino acids: CASSLGGNTEAFF.